Following are 15 T cell receptor beta chains from one sample sequenced in a study of human T cells and chemical hapten exposure (dated by TCRdb to the early 2020s). Library preparation was by RACE. The reads were generated on a NextSeq 500. The public sequencing data were trimmed at Q25 with fastp and processed into clonotypes with MiXCR by TCRdb, which kept only in-frame beta chains. Under each unique CDR3 protein, matching rows form one entry showing the most common genes and DNA. This sample is represented by tens of thousands of distinct CDR3 sequences; approximately 11% of them were singletons. Jointly, the top ten make up roughly 5.3% of the sample. The sample's time point label, decoded: pre-sensitization, week 0. In the paper's terms, the treatment or condition label means: therapeutic diphenylcyclopropenone sensitization with weekly scalp DPC. The sequenced sample was whole blood, obtained in connection with sensitization to the hapten diphenylcyclopropenone (DPC). Source of these receptors: a woman aged 50 to 60 with alopecia areata. Some clones in this sample may be carry-over from other donors' samples.

In its sample, this clonotype was seen many times. The CDR3 nucleotides read TGTGCCAGCAGCCACCGACCGGGACAGGGCTTCAATCAGCCCCAGCATTTT. Encoded protein: CASSHRPGQGFNQPQHF. V is TRBV3-1 and J is TRBJ1-5; 9 bases fit TRBD1. Germline values: CDR1 LGHDT, CDR2 YNNKEL (reference sequence). CDR3 length: 17 residues. V lost 3 bases and J lost 3; bases outside the gene matches: 9. The full variable domain, in which reference TRBV3-1 and TRBJ1-5 provide the parts outside the CDR3, is DTAVSQTPKYLVTQMGNDKSIKCEQNLGHDTMYWYKQDSKKFLKIMFSYNNKELIINETVPNRFSPKSPDKAHLNLHINSLELGDSAVYFCASSHRPGQGFNQPQHFGDGTRLSIL.

This clonotype was detected ten times or more. The V call is TRBV19, the J call TRBJ2-2; TRBD1 matches 7 bases. The CDR3 consists of 14 residues. Germline CDR1 LNHDA, CDR2 SQIVND (reference sequence). J lost 3 bases, V lost 7 bases, and 5 bases had no gene match. CDR3 residues: CASNPGQYTGELFF. CDR3 nucleotide sequence: TGTGCCAGTAACCCGGGACAGTACACCGGGGAGCTGTTTTTT.

The V gene is TRBV12-3 or TRBV12-4, the J gene TRBJ2-7, with D uncertain. The V end lost 6 bases, the J end lost 0 bases, and 12 bases lay between the germline ends. The CDR3 spans 14 residues. The CDR3 reads CASSTRESSYEQYF. The DNA for the CDR3 is TGTGCCAGCAGCACCCGAGAGAGCTCCTACGAGCAGTACTTC.

This clonotype occurred many times. The chain recombines TRBV14 with TRBJ1-1; the D gene is possibly TRBD1 (5 bases). CDR3 length: 16 residues. V was trimmed by 0 bases and J by 0 bases, leaving 11 bases between them. Germline CDR1 reads SGHDN; CDR2 reads FVKESK. The chain's CDR3 is CASSQDWGRLNTEAFF. The CDR3 coding sequence is TGTGCCAGCAGCCAAGATTGGGGCAGGTTGAACACTGAAGCTTTCTTT.

The CDR3 nucleotides read TGTGCCAGCAGGGGAGCTGAAGCTTTCTTT. It is translated as CASRGAEAFF. J is TRBJ1-1 and V is TRBV2; D is ambiguous. The germline V gene encodes CDR1 SNHLY and CDR2 FYNNEI. There are 10 residues in the CDR3. V lost 6 bases, J lost 6 bases, and 5 bases lay in between.

This clonotype was counted at least ten times. The gene calls are TRBV24-1 and TRBJ2-1; 7 bases are a match to TRBD2. CDR3 length equals 13 residues. V was pared by 6 bases and J by 10 bases, with 8 bases of the junction left unmatched. Germline lookup yields CDR1 KGHDR and CDR2 SFDVKD. The CDR3 DNA reads TGTGCCACCAGTCTTTCCCCGGGACTAGAGCAGTTCTTC. It encodes CATSLSPGLEQFF.

The rearrangement links TRBV6-6 to TRBJ2-3; D remains unclear. The CDR3 loop spans 13 amino acids. V was clipped by 5 bases and J by 4 bases, with 10 bases between them. Germline assignment: CDR1 MNHNY and CDR2 SVGAGI (reference sequence). CDR3: CASSPPPADTQYF. CDR3 DNA sequence: TGTGCCAGCAGTCCACCACCTGCAGATACGCAGTATTTT.

This sequence joins TRBV7-2 and TRBJ2-5; a weak D match, TRBD1 (6 bases). CDR3 length equals 15 residues. Trimming removed 2 bases from V and 3 bases from J, with 13 bases in between. Looked up from germline, CDR1 is SGHTA and CDR2 is FQGNSA. The CDR3 is CASSLKTWDKETQYF. For the CDR3, the DNA is TGTGCCAGCAGCTTAAAAACTTGGGACAAAGAGACCCAGTACTTC. Filled out from reference TRBV7-2 and TRBJ2-5, the complete variable domain reads GAGVSQSPSNKVTEKGKDVELRCDPISGHTALYWYRQSLGQGLEFLIYFQGNSAPDKSGLPSDRFSAERTGGSVSTLTIQRTQQEDSAVYLCASSLKTWDKETQYFGPGTRLLVL.

By share of the sample, this clonotype is medium-sized (0.01 to 0.1%). J is TRBJ2-3 and V is TRBV7-3, with D perhaps being TRBD1 or TRBD2 (5 bases each). This CDR3 region has 15 residues. CDR1 SGHTA and CDR2 FQGTGA come from the germline V gene. V lost 2 bases and J 0 bases, leaving 9 bases between the germline ends. This CDR3 is CASSLGGPSTDTQYF. The CDR3 DNA reads TGTGCCAGCAGCTTAGGGGGACCTAGCACAGATACGCAGTATTTT.

The table lists this clonotype with many counts. The chain is built from TRBV18 and TRBJ2-1, with TRBD1 identical over 10 bases. CDR1 KGHSH and CDR2 LQKENI come from the germline V gene. The CDR3 spans 16 residues. V was clipped by 2 bases and J by 9 bases; unmatched bases: 10. CDR3 DNA sequence: TGTGCCAGCTCACCAACCGACAGGGGGCGAATAGGTGAGCAGTTCTTC. Amino acids: CASSPTDRGRIGEQFF.

This clonotype has at least ten counts. J is TRBJ2-1 and V is TRBV5-5; D may be TRBD2 (6 bases). The germline gives CDR1 SGHKS, CDR2 YYEKEE (reference sequence). The V gene lost 4 bases and the J gene lost 6 bases, with 17 bases spanning the gap. The CDR3 totals 15 residues. In nucleotides, the CDR3 is TGTGCCAGCAGCCCTCAAATTGGACTACTCAATGAGCAGTTCTTC. Translated: CASSPQIGLLNEQFF.

V and J are TRBV3-1 and TRBJ2-2, with 13 bases identical to TRBD2. The CDR3 spans 17 residues. Germline CDR1 is LGHDT and CDR2 is YNNKEL (reference sequence). The trim removed 4 bases at V and 4 bases at J, leaving 6 bases unmatched. The CDR3 sequence is CASSPRLAGGPTGELFF. CDR3 in DNA: TGTGCCAGCAGCCCTCGACTAGCGGGGGGCCCCACCGGGGAGCTGTTTTTT.

This clonotype appeared a few times. In nucleotides, the CDR3 is TGTGCCAGCAGCCAACTAGCGGGAGTGCCTCGCGAGCAGTACTTC. Its protein is CASSQLAGVPREQYF. This sequence joins TRBV28 and TRBJ2-7; 11 bases line up with TRBD2. CDR1 is MDHEN and CDR2 is SYDVKM in the germline V gene. This CDR3 spans 15 amino acids. The V and J ends lost 6 bases and 6 bases, in that order; junction bases with no gene match: 10.

As for this clonotype: A read error may explain this, as a much larger clone is one base away. The chain recombines TRBV12-3 or TRBV12-4 with TRBJ2-7; 7 bases are a match to TRBD2. The CDR3 length is 14 residues. V lost 5 bases to trimming and J lost 5 bases; unmatched junction nucleotides: 9. The CDR3 reads CASSRRAGRDEQYF. The DNA of the CDR3 is TGTGCCAGCAGTCGACGGGCAGGGAGGGACGAGCAGTACTTC.

The chain couples TRBV5-5 to TRBJ1-1; D call uncertain. V lost 0 bases and J 0 bases, leaving 6 bases between the germline ends. CDR1 is SGHKS and CDR2 is YYEKEE in the germline V gene (reference sequence). The CDR3 is made up of 14 amino acids. The CDR3 loop reads CASSLVQMNTEAFF. Written as DNA, the CDR3 is TGTGCCAGCAGCTTGGTTCAGATGAACACTGAAGCTTTCTTT.